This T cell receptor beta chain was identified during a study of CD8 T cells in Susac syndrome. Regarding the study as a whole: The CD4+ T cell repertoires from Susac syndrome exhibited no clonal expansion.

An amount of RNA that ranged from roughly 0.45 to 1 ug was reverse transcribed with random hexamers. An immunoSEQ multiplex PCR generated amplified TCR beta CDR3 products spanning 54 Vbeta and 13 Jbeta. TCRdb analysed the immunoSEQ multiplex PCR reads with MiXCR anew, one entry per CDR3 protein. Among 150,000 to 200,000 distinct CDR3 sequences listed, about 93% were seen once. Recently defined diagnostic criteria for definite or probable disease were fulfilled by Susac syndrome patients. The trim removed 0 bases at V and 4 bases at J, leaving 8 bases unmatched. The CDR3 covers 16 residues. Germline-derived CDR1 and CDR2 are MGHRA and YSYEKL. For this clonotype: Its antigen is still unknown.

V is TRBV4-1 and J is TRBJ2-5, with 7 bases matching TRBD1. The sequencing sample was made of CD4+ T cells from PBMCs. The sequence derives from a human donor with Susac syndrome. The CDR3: CASSQEIRGIVETQYF. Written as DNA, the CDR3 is TGCGCCAGCAGCCAAGAAATCAGGGGGATAGTAGAGACCCAGTACTTC.